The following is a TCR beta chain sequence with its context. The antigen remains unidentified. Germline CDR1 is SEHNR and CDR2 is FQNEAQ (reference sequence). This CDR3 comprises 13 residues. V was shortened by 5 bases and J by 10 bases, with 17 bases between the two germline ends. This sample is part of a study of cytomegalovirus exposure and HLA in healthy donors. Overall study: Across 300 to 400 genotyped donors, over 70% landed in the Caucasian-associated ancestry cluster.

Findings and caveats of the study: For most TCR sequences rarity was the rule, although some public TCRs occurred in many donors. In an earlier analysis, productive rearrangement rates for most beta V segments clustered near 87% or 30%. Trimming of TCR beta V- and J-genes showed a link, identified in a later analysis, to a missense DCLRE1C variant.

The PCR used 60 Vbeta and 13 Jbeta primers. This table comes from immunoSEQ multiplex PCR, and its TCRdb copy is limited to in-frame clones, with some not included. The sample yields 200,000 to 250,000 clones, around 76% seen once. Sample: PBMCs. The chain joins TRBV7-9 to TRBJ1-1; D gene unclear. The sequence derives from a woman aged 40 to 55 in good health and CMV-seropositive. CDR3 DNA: TGTGCCAGCAGCGCGGCAGAATCAGAGGGAGCTTTCTTT. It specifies CASSAAESEGAFF.